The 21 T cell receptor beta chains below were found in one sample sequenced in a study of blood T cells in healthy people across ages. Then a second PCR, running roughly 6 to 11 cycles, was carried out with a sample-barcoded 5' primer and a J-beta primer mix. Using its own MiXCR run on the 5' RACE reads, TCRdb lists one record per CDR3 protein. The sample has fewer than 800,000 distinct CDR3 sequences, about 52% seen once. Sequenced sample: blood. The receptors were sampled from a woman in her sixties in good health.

The CDR3 DNA sequence: TGTGCCAGCAGCTTAGGAACAGGGGGCGGACGGCCCCAGCATTTT. Amino acid sequence: CASSLGTGGGRPQHF. The rearrangement uses TRBV7-2 and TRBJ1-5; 9 nucleotides line up with TRBD1. Germline CDR1 reads SGHTA; CDR2 reads FQGNSA. J lost 9 bases, V lost 1 base, and 7 bases had no gene match. The CDR3 is made up of 15 amino acids. The full variable domain, with the rest looked up from reference TRBV7-2 and TRBJ1-5, is GAGVSQSPSNKVTEKGKDVELRCDPISGHTALYWYRQSLGQGLEFLIYFQGNSAPDKSGLPSDRFSAERTGGSVSTLTIQRTQQEDSAVYLCASSLGTGGGRPQHFGDGTRLSIL.

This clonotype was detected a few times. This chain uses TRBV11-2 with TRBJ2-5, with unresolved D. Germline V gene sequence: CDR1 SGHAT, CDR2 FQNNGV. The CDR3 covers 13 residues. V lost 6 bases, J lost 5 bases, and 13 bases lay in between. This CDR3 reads CASRPPTQETQYF. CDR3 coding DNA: TGTGCCAGCAGACCACCCACCCAGGAGACCCAGTACTTC.

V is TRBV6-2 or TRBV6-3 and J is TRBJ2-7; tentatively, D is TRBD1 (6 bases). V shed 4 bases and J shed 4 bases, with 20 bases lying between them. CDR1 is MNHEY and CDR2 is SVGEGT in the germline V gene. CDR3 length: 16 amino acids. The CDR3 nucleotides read TGTGCCAGCAGTTCAAGGACAGCCCCGGTCGAGTACGAGCAGTACTTC. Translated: CASSSRTAPVEYEQYF.

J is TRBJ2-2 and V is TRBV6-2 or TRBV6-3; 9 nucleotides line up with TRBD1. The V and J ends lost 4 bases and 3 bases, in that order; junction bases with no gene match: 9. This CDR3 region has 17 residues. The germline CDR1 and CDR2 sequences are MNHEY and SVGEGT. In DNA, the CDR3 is TGTGCCAGCAGTTCCGAAAACAGGGGGCATGACACCGGGGAGCTGTTTTTT. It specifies CASSSENRGHDTGELFF.

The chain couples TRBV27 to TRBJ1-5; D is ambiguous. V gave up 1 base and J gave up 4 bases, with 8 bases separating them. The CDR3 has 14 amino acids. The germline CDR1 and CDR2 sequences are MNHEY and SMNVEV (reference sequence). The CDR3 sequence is CASSLFGNNQPQHF. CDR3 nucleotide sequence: TGTGCCAGCAGTTTATTTGGTAATAATCAGCCCCAGCATTTT.

The CDR3 sequence: CASSPLAAQGAVNGYTF. DNA for the CDR3: TGTGCCAGCTCACCACTTGCAGCGCAGGGGGCTGTAAATGGCTACACCTTC. The chain is built from TRBV18 and TRBJ1-2; 8 bases fit TRBD1. CDR1 is KGHSH, CDR2 LQKENI, per germline. The trim removed 1 base at V and 6 bases at J, leaving 13 bases unmatched. This CDR3 has 17 residues.

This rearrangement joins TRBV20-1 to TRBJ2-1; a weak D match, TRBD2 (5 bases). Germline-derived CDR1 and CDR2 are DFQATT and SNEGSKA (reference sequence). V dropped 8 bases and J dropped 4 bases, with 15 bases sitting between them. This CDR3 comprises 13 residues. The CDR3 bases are TGCAGTCCACTAGTGTCCCTTTACAATGAGCAGTTCTTC. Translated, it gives CSPLVSLYNEQFF.

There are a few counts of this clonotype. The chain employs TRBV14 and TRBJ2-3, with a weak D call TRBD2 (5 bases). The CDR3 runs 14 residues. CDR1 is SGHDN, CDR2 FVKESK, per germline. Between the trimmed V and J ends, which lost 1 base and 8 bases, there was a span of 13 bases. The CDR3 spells CASSQGPGWATQYF. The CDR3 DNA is TGTGCCAGCAGCCAAGGCCCGGGGTGGGCTACGCAGTATTTT.

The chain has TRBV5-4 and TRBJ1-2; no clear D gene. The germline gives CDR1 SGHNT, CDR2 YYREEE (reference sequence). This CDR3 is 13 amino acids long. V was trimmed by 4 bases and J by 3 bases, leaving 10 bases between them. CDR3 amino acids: CASSADVDYGYTF. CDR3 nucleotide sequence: TGTGCCAGCAGCGCGGACGTTGACTATGGCTACACCTTC.

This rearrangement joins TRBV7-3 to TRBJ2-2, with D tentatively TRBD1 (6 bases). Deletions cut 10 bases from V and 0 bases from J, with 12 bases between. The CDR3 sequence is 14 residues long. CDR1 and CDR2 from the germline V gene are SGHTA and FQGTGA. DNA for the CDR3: TGTGCCACCCGGACAGCCGCGAACACCGGGGAGCTGTTTTTT. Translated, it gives CATRTAANTGELFF.

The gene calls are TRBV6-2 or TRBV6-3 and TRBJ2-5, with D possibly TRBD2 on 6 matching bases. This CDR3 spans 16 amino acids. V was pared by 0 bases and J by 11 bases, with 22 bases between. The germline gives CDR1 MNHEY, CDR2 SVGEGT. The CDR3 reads CASSYSIVRQSGEQYF. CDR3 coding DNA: TGTGCCAGCAGTTACTCAATAGTCCGGCAGTCGGGGGAGCAGTACTTC.

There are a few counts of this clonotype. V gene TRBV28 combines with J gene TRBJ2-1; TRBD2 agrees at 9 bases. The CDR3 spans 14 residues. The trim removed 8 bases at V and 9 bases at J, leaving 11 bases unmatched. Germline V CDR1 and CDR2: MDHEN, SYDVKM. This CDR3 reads CASSRGSGSGEQFF. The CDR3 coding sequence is TGTGCCAGCTCGCGGGGTAGCGGGAGTGGTGAGCAGTTCTTC. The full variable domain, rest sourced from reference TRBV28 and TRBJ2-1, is DVKVTQSSRYLVKRTGEKVFLECVQDMDHENMFWYRQDPGLGLRLIYFSYDVKMKEKGDIPEGYSVSREKKERFSLILESASTNQTSMYLCASSRGSGSGEQFFGPGTRLTVL.

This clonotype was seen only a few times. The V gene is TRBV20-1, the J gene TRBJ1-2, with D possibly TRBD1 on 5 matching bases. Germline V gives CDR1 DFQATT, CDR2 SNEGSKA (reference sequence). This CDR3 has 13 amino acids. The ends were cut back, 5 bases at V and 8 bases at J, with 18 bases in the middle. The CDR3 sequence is CSAGNSGTVGYTF. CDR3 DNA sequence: TGCAGTGCTGGAAATTCCGGGACTGTGGGCTACACCTTC.

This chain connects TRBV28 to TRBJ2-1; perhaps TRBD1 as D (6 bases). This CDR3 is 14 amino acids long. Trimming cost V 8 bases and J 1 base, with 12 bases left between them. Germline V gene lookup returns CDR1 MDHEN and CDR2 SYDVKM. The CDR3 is CASCNRASYNEQFF. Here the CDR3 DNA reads TGTGCCAGCTGCAACAGGGCTTCCTACAATGAGCAGTTCTTC.

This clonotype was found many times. CDR3 nucleotides: TGTGCCAGCAGCTTATGGAGCGGGAGTAGGGATACGCAGTATTTT. This codes for CASSLWSGSRDTQYF. The chain couples TRBV7-2 to TRBJ2-3; 8 nucleotides line up with TRBD2. With 2 bases clipped from V and 6 bases from J, the junction kept 7 bases outside the gene matches. This CDR3 contains 15 residues. Germline CDR1 SGHTA, CDR2 FQGNSA.

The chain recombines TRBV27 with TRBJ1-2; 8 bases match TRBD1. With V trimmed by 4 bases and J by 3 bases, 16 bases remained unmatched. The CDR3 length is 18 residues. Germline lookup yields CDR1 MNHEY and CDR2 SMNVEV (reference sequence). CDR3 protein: CASSSNRDRSYLHYGYTF. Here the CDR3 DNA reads TGTGCCAGCAGTTCCAACCGGGACAGGAGTTACCTTCACTATGGCTACACCTTC.

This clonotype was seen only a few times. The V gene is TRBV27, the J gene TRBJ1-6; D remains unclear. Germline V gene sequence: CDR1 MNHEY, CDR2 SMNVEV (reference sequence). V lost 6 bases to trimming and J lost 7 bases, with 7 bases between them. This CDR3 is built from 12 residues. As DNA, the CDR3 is TGTGCCAGCAGACTATCAAATTCACCCCTCCACTTT. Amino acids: CASRLSNSPLHF.

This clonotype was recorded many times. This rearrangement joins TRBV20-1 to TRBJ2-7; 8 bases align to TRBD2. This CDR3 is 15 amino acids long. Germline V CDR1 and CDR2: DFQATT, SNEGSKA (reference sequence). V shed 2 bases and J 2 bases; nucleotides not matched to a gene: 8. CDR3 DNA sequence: TGCAGTGCTAGATCCCTAGCGGGTTCTACCTACGAGCAGTACTTC. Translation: CSARSLAGSTYEQYF.

In DNA, the CDR3 is TGTGCCAGCAGCCCCGCGGGGCCTTATTACGAGCAGTACTTC. Its translation is CASSPAGPYYEQYF. J is TRBJ2-7 and V is TRBV28, with D possibly TRBD2 on 6 matching bases. This CDR3 spans 14 amino acids. Trimming pared 6 bases from V and 4 bases from J, leaving 16 bases between. Germline V gene data show CDR1 as MDHEN and CDR2 as SYDVKM.

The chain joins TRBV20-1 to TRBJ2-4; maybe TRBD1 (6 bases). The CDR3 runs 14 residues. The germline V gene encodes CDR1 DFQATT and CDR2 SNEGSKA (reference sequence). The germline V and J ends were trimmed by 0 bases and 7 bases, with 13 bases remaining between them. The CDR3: CSARDRRQGNIQYF. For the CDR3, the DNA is TGCAGTGCTAGAGATAGAAGGCAGGGGAACATTCAGTACTTC.

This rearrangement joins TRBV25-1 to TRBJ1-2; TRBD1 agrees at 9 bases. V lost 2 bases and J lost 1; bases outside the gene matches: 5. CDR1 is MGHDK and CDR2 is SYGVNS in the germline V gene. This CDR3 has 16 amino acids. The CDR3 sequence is CASSEPGTGINYGYTF. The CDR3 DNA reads TGTGCCAGCAGTGAACCAGGGACAGGGATTAACTATGGCTACACCTTC.